The rows below give T cell receptor beta chains drawn from one sample of a study of cytomegalovirus exposure and HLA in healthy donors. Method: immunoSEQ multiplex PCR; TCRdb's copy keeps in-frame clones and lacks some. Here the sample spans around 130,000 clones, around 77% being singletons. Sequencing was carried out using PBMCs. The receptors come from a man aged 25-40 years in good health and CMV-seronegative. The CDR3 runs from the conserved cysteine through the conserved F or W. Each record gives: J gene, clone size, D gene, V gene, CDR3 protein, CDR3 DNA. The D gene is left open where the match is weak. Rows give clone size only sometimes, using once, few, many, or a class for an expanded clone.

J: TRBJ2-3; size: .; D: .; V: TRBV27; CDR3: CASSLSGESDTQYF; DNA: TGTGCCAGCAGTTTATCAGGGGAATCAGATACGCAGTATTTT
J: TRBJ1-3; size: .; D: .; V: TRBV27; CDR3: CASSQQSSGNTIYF; DNA: TGTGCCAGCAGTCAACAGAGCTCTGGAAACACCATATATTTT
J: TRBJ1-1; size: .; D: .; V: TRBV5-1; CDR3: CASSLGAGVHTEAFF; DNA: TGCGCCAGCAGCTTGGGGGCAGGGGTCCACACTGAAGCTTTCTTT
J: TRBJ1-1; size: .; D: TRBD1; V: TRBV14; CDR3: CASSPRTGNTEAFF; DNA: TGTGCCAGCAGCCCCAGGACAGGGAACACTGAAGCTTTCTTT
J: TRBJ2-1; size: .; D: TRBD2; V: TRBV18; CDR3: CASSGTSHNEQFF; DNA: TGTGCCAGCTCCGGGACTAGCCACAATGAGCAGTTCTTC
J: TRBJ1-1; size: .; D: .; V: TRBV5-4; CDR3: CASSFGPDSGTEAFF; DNA: TGTGCCAGCAGCTTTGGCCCGGACAGCGGCACTGAAGCTTTCTTT
J: TRBJ2-7; size: .; D: .; V: TRBV7-5; CDR3: CARSLGTSGKGSSYEQYF; DNA: TGTGCCAGAAGCCTCGGGACTAGCGGGAAGGGGAGCTCCTACGAGCAGTACTTC
J: TRBJ1-5; size: .; D: .; V: TRBV30; CDR3: CAWDAGAGQPQHF; DNA: TGTGCCTGGGACGCAGGGGCAGGACAGCCCCAGCATTTT
J: TRBJ1-6; size: .; D: TRBD1; V: TRBV2; CDR3: CASKTGGDNSPLHF; DNA: TGTGCCAGCAAGACAGGGGGCGATAATTCACCCCTCCACTTT
J: TRBJ1-5; size: .; D: .; V: TRBV10-2; CDR3: CASTQGIDQPQHF; DNA: TGCGCCAGCACCCAGGGTATAGATCAGCCCCAGCATTTT
J: TRBJ2-1; size: .; D: TRBD2; V: TRBV7-2; CDR3: CASSLRLAGDYNEQFF; DNA: TGTGCCAGCAGCTTACGACTAGCGGGGGACTACAATGAGCAGTTCTTC
J: TRBJ1-2; size: .; D: TRBD1; V: TRBV6-5; CDR3: CASSVTGEDYGYTF; DNA: TGTGCCAGCAGTGTCACAGGGGAGGACTATGGCTACACCTTC
J: TRBJ2-7; size: .; D: .; V: TRBV27; CDR3: CASSFSVSYEQYF; DNA: TGTGCCAGCAGTTTTTCAGTATCCTACGAGCAGTACTTC
J: TRBJ1-1; size: .; D: .; V: TRBV9; CDR3: CASSPPAEERAFF; DNA: TGTGCCAGCAGCCCCCCCGCTGAGGAGCGAGCTTTCTTT
J: TRBJ2-3; size: .; D: .; V: TRBV6-4; CDR3: CASSVETTDTQYF; DNA: TGTGCCAGCAGTGTGGAGACGACAGATACGCAGTATTTT
J: TRBJ2-7; size: .; D: TRBD2; V: TRBV5-1; CDR3: CASSFGGRAAEQYF; DNA: TGCGCCAGCAGCTTTGGCGGGAGGGCAGCCGAGCAGTACTTC
J: TRBJ2-2; size: .; D: .; V: TRBV6-5; CDR3: CASSYWQNTGELFF; DNA: TGTGCCAGCAGTTATTGGCAGAACACCGGGGAGCTGTTTTTT
J: TRBJ2-2; size: .; D: TRBD2; V: TRBV7-9; CDR3: CASSPWGTSPNTGELFF; DNA: TGTGCCAGCAGCCCCTGGGGGACTAGCCCGAACACCGGGGAGCTGTTTTTT
J: TRBJ2-5; size: once; D: TRBD1; V: TRBV29-1; CDR3: CSVDRDRVRGETQYF; DNA: TGCAGCGTCGACAGGGACAGGGTGAGGGGGGAGACCCAGTACTTC
J: TRBJ2-1; size: .; D: TRBD2; V: TRBV18; CDR3: CASSLFGTSFYNEQFF; DNA: TGTGCCAGCTCGCTTTTTGGGACTAGTTTCTACAATGAGCAGTTCTTC
J: TRBJ2-2; size: .; D: TRBD1; V: TRBV13; CDR3: CASSCEGATGELFF; DNA: TGTGCCAGCAGCTGCGAGGGGGCAACCGGGGAGCTGTTTTTT
J: TRBJ2-3; size: .; D: TRBD1; V: TRBV6-1; CDR3: CASSVWTGASDTQYF; DNA: TGTGCCAGCAGTGTCTGGACAGGAGCCTCAGATACGCAGTATTTT
J: TRBJ2-3; size: .; D: TRBD2; V: TRBV27; CDR3: CASSLIAGSSDTQYF; DNA: TGTGCCAGCAGTCTCATAGCGGGTTCTTCAGATACGCAGTATTTT
J: TRBJ1-2; size: .; D: .; V: TRBV28; CDR3: CASSLPGTKNYGYTF; DNA: TGTGCCAGCAGCCTTCCCGGGACAAAGAACTATGGCTACACCTTC
J: TRBJ2-7; size: .; D: TRBD2; V: TRBV5-6; CDR3: CASSLSGGSSYEQYF; DNA: TGTGCCAGCAGCTTGAGCGGGGGAAGCTCCTACGAGCAGTACTTC
J: TRBJ2-7; size: .; D: TRBD2; V: TRBV5-6; CDR3: CASSLVSGSYEQYF; DNA: TGTGCCAGCAGCTTGGTTAGCGGGAGCTACGAGCAGTACTTC
J: TRBJ2-5; size: once; D: .; V: TRBV2; CDR3: CASSGQEKETQYF; DNA: TGTGCCAGCAGTGGACAAGAAAAAGAGACCCAGTACTTC
J: TRBJ2-3; size: .; D: TRBD2; V: TRBV4-3; CDR3: CASSLVGGGPSDTQYF; DNA: TGCGCCAGCAGCCTTGTTGGGGGAGGGCCATCAGATACGCAGTATTTT
J: TRBJ2-3; size: .; D: TRBD2; V: TRBV28; CDR3: CASSPMGSGRSGTDTQYF; DNA: TGTGCCAGCAGCCCTATGGGGAGCGGGAGATCTGGCACAGATACGCAGTATTTT
J: TRBJ2-4; size: .; D: TRBD1; V: TRBV6-5; CDR3: CASSSVQGQNIQYF; DNA: TGTGCCAGCAGTTCGGTACAGGGGCAAAACATTCAGTACTTC
J: TRBJ2-7; size: once; D: .; V: TRBV29-1; CDR3: CSATADEQYF; DNA: TGCAGCGCAACGGCGGACGAGCAGTACTTC
J: TRBJ2-7; size: .; D: .; V: TRBV6-5; CDR3: CASSPSLSYEQYF; DNA: TGTGCCAGCAGTCCCAGTTTATCCTACGAGCAGTACTTC
J: TRBJ1-2; size: few; D: TRBD1; V: TRBV9; CDR3: CASSTTTGVGYGYTF; DNA: TGTGCCAGCAGCACCACGACAGGGGTGGGCTATGGCTACACCTTC
J: TRBJ2-5; size: .; D: TRBD1; V: TRBV7-3; CDR3: CASSLYGDRGLETQYF; DNA: TGTGCCAGCAGCTTATATGGGGACAGGGGGCTAGAGACCCAGTACTTC
J: TRBJ1-6; size: .; D: TRBD1; V: TRBV5-4; CDR3: CASSWDRAYSPLHF; DNA: TGTGCCAGCAGCTGGGACAGGGCCTATTCACCCCTCCACTTT
J: TRBJ2-7; size: .; D: TRBD1; V: TRBV2; CDR3: CARGQGIAQSNYEQYF; DNA: TGTGCCAGGGGACAGGGTATAGCTCAATCGAACTACGAGCAGTACTTC
J: TRBJ2-7; size: .; D: .; V: TRBV9; CDR3: CASSVGLQPEQYF; DNA: TGTGCCAGCAGCGTAGGCCTACAGCCCGAGCAGTACTTC
J: TRBJ1-2; size: .; D: .; V: TRBV2; CDR3: CASSEGSPLNYGYTF; DNA: TGTGCCAGCAGTGAGGGCAGCCCCCTTAACTATGGCTACACCTTC
J: TRBJ2-3; size: .; D: TRBD1; V: TRBV2; CDR3: CASMDRVSADTQYF; DNA: TGTGCCAGCATGGACAGGGTTAGCGCAGATACGCAGTATTTT
J: TRBJ2-3; size: .; D: .; V: TRBV28; CDR3: CASSLRSPRDTQYF; DNA: TGTGCCAGCAGTTTAAGGAGCCCGCGGGATACGCAGTATTTT
J: TRBJ1-5; size: few; D: .; V: TRBV11-2; CDR3: CASSFGSNQPQHF; DNA: TGTGCCAGCAGCTTCGGTAGCAATCAGCCCCAGCATTTT